Detailed here is one TCR beta chain. This clone came up a few times. Its antigen is unknown. Base-call qualities are not available, and no considerably larger clone is one nucleotide away. The record originates from a study of CD8+ T cells in alopecia areata (dated by TCRdb to between 2018 and 2020). Study-wide context: The treated patients, all with moderate-to-severe alopecia areata, were enrolled in an open-label pilot trial of oral tofacitinib given at 5 to 10 mg twice daily. Patients stayed on tofacitinib for 6 to 18 months and then had 6 months of follow-up off drug so that delayed response and recurrence could be assessed. Disease severity in treated patients was measured with the SALT score, which quantifies the percentage of affected scalp surface area. High-throughput TCRbeta sequencing was used to examine T cell clonal expansion in alopecia areata in both the C3H/HeJ mouse model and human patients. On the human side, TCRbeta sequencing was run on scalp tissue and on sorted CD4+ and CD8+ peripheral blood T cells from healthy controls and from alopecia areata patients with either patchy or totalis/universalis disease. Biopsies were taken from tofacitinib-treated patients at baseline and at 4 and 24 weeks of treatment, and a later scalp biopsy was taken in several of the tofacitinib-treated patients. Scalp clonality was compared among normal scalp (n=4), patchy alopecia areata scalp (n=8), and alopecia totalis/universalis scalp (n=8). RNA came from the PAXgene miRNA kit for fixed scalp, the miRNeasy kit for PBMCs, and the RNeasy kit for mouse skin. TCRbeta CDR3 regions were amplified by immunoSEQ multiplex PCR using 35 Vbeta forward and 13 Jbeta reverse primers.

Taken with the paper, the label for treatment or condition translates to: oral pan-JAK inhibitor, 5-10 mg twice daily. Lesional scalp punch biopsies and peripheral blood were collected from alopecia areata patients. After PBMCs were isolated by density centrifugation and stained for CD3, CD4 and CD8, a FACSAria was used to sort CD4+ and CD8+ T cells. The full study reports these points: Shared TCR sequences between patients were less evident than in mice, which may be partly attributable to HLA diversity in the patient population. Unlike mouse skin, where gammadelta T cells dominate, normal human skin contains resident alphabeta T cells that get sequenced too, which complicates analysis of the scalp TCR repertoire. Tofacitinib significantly lowered scalp clonality and the number of expanded CD8+ clones among the top 100 scalp clones. Compared with normal scalp, lesional scalp, particularly in alopecia totalis/universalis, had higher clonality and more expanded CD8+ clones, which suggests antigenic drive. Because the treated cohort was small and had just a single nonresponder, larger studies are needed to establish links between baseline CD8+ expansion and response. Many expanded lesional clones persisted in scalp and blood during tofacitinib treatment, which may partly explain relapse after stopping treatment.

From the cysteine through the phenylalanine, the CDR3 covers 15 amino acids. The CDR3 DNA has 45 bases and is translated from base 1. The junction carries 13 bases between V and J, which are trimmed by 1 base and 7 bases respectively. From a lookup of the germline V gene, CDR1 and CDR2 are SNHLY and FYNNEI. Library prep was done by the immunoSEQ multiplex PCR assay. RNA was extracted from all samples and reverse transcribed into cDNA, which served as template for TCR sequencing. First-strand cDNA was synthesized with SuperScript III using a 2:1 mix of oligo-dT and random hexamers. A synthetic immune receptor repertoire was used to assess amplification bias, and residual bias was removed computationally. The original methods were these. Raw reads were preprocessed for error removal, and CDR3 was defined according to IMGT conventions as running from the conserved cysteine to phenylalanine. To get clonality, Shannon entropy was normalized by log2 of the number of productive unique TCRs and the result was subtracted from 1. Whether each scalp clone was CD4 or CD8 was inferred by checking scalp TCRbeta sequences against the CD4 and CD8 repertoires from sorted blood. TCRdb stores this immuneACCESS table with in-frame sequences only. Part of the clones is absent; in the studies checked, under half of the shortfall reflects unresolved V genes, and no reason is known for the rest. For V, J and clone size, that table is used; D and trimming come from the DNA. The sample table records some 190,000 clones; approximately 65% of these occur just once. Of the sample, 0.95% to 1.5% is held by the ten largest clones.

The TCR originated in a human donor with alopecia areata. Sequencing used CD4+ T cells sorted from blood, obtained around week 44, from a patient treated with tofacitinib. The V gene is TRBV2 and the J gene is TRBJ2-2, with the D gene possibly TRBD1 or TRBD2, each one fitting 5 bases. The DNA is as follows: TGTGCCAGCAGTGAAGTGAGGGGCATCAGCGGGGAGCTGTTTTTT. Translation gives CASSEVRGISGELFF.